The clone carrying this T cell receptor (beta chain) was detected once. Assay used: immunoSEQ multiplex PCR; TCRdb lists only in-frame clones, some missing. The sample lists about 360,000 clones, 70% to 90% occurring once. The data belong to a study of blood T cell repertoires in COVID-19. V lost 6 bases, J lost 3 bases, and 5 bases lay in between. The CDR3 contains 11 residues. Per the germline V gene, CDR1 is WSHSY and CDR2 is SAAADI. The receptor was isolated from a woman between 55 and 75 years old with COVID-19, enrolled during active disease. Sample: peripheral blood. The chain links TRBV10-2 to TRBJ1-1, with unresolved D. The CDR3 sequence: CASSLHTEAFF. The CDR3, as DNA: TGCGCCAGCAGCCTACACACTGAAGCTTTCTTT.